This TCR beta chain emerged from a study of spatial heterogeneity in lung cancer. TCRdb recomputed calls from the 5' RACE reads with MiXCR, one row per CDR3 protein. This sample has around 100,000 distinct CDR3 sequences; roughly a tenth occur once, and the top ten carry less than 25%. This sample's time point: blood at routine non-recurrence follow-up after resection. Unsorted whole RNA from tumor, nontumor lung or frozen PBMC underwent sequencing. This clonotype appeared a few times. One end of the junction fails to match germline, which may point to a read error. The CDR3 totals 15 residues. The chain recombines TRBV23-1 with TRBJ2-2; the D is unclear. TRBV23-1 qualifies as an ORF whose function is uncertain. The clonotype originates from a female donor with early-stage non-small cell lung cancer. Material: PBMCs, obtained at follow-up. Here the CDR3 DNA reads TGCGCCACCAGTGGACGGCAGACGAACACCGGGGAGCTGTTTTTT. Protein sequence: CATSGRQTNTGELFF.